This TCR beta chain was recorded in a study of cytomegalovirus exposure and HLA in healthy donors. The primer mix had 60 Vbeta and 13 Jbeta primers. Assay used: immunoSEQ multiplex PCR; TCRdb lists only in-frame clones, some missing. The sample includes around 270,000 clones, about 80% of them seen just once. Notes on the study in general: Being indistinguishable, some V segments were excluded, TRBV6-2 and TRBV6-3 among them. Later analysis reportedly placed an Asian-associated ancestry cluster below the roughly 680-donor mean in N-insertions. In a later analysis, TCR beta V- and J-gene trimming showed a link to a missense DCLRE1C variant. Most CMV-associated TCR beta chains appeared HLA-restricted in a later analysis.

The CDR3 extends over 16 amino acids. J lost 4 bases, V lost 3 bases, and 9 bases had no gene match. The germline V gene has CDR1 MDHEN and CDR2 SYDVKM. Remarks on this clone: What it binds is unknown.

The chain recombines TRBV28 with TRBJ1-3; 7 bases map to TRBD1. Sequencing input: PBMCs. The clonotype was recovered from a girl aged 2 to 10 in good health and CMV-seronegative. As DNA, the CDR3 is TGTGCCAGCAGTTTGTCAAGGGGGCCAATGGGAAACACCATATATTTT. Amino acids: CASSLSRGPMGNTIYF.